This paragraph reports one T cell receptor (beta chain). No antigen is known for it. Using immunoSEQ multiplex PCR, the repertoire was profiled, and TCRdb retains in-frame clones only, with some absent. The profile shows roughly 15,000 clones, 80% of them singletons. These data belong to a study of tumor-infiltrating lymphocytes in localized non-small cell lung cancer. The study's findings and limits: TCR sequencing covered a subset of patients with enough tissue.

This CDR3 spans 15 amino acids. Trimming shortened V by 7 bases and J by 4 bases, and 19 bases separated the two germline ends. CDR1 and CDR2 from the germline V gene are LNHDA and SQIVND (reference sequence). The sequence came from a human donor with non-small cell lung cancer. Specimen: uninvolved lung tissue not adjacent to the tumor. V usage is TRBV19 and J usage is TRBJ1-2; D is ambiguous. This CDR3 is CASNPGLARSYGYTF. CDR3 sequence (DNA): TGTGCCAGTAACCCTGGATTGGCCCGTAGCTATGGCTACACCTTC.